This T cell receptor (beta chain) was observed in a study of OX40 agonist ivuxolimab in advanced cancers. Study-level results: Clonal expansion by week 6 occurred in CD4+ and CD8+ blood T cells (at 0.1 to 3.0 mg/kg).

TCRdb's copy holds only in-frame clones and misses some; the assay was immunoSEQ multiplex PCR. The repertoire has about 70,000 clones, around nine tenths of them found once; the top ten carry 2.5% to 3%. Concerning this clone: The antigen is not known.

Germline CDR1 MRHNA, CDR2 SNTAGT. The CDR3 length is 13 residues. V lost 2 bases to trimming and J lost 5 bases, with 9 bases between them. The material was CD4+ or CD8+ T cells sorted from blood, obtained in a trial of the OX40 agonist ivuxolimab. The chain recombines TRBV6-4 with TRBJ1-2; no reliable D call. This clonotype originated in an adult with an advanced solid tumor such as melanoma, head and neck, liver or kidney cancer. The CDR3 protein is CASSDGDSYGYTF. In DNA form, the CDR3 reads TGTGCCAGCAGTGACGGGGATTCGTATGGCTACACCTTC.